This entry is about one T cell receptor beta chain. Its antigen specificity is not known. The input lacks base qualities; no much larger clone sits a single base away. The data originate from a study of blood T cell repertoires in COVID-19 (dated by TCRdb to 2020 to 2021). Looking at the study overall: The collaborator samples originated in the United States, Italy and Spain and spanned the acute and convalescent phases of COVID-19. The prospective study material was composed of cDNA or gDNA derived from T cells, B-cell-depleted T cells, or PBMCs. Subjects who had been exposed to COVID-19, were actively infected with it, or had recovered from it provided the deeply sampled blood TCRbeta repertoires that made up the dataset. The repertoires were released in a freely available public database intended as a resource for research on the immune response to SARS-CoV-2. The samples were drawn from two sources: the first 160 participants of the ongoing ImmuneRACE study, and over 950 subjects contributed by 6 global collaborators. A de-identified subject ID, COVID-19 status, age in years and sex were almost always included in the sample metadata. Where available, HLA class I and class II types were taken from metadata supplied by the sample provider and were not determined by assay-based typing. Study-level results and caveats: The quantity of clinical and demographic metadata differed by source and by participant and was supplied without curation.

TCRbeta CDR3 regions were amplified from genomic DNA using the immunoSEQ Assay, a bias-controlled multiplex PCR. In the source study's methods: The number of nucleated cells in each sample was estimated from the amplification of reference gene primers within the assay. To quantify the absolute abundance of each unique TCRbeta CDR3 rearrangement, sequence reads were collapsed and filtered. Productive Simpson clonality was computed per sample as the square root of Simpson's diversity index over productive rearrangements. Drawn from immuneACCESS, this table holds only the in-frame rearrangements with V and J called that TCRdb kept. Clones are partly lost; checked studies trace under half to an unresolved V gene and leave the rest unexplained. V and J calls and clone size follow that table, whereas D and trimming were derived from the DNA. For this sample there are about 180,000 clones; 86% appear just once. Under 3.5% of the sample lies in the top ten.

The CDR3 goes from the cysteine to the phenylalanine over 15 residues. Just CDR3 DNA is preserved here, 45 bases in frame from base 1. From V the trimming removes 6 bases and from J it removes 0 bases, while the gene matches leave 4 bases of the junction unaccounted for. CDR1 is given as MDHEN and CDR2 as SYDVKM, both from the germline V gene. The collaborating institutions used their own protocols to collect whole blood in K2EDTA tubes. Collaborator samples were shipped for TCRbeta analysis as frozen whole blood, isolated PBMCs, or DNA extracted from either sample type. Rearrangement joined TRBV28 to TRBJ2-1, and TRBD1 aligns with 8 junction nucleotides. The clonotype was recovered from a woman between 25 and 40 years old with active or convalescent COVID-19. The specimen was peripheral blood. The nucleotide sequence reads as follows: TGTGCCAGCAGCTCAGGGGGCGTCTCCTACAATGAGCAGTTCTTC. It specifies CASSSGGVSYNEQFF.